The next 16 T cell receptor beta chains were all read from a single sample in a study of blood T cell repertoires in COVID-19. Measured with immunoSEQ multiplex PCR; TCRdb has only the in-frame clones, and not every one. The sample records approximately 250,000 clones, approximately 90% being singletons. Sequenced input: PBMCs or T cells enriched from blood (not recorded which). The receptors stem from an older woman in a cohort exposed to, infected with or recovered from COVID-19 (not recorded which).

CDR3 residues: CASSSLPGGGGYTF. CDR3 DNA: TGTGCCAGCAGTTCCCTCCCAGGGGGCGGAGGCTACACCTTC. V and J are TRBV28 and TRBJ1-2; 8 nucleotides align to TRBD1. The CDR3 runs 14 residues. The V segment lost 4 bases and the J segment 8 bases; nucleotides outside the gene matches: 9. CDR1 is MDHEN, CDR2 SYDVKM, per germline.

The CDR3 loop is CASSKQGDSPLHF. CDR3 nucleotides: TGTGCCAGCAGCAAACAAGGGGATTCACCCCTCCACTTT. The J gene is TRBJ1-6, the V gene TRBV7-2; TRBD1 might be the D (5 bases). This CDR3 has 13 amino acids. CDR1 and CDR2 from the germline V gene are SGHTA and FQGNSA. Trimming cost V 5 bases and J 8 bases, with 10 bases left between them.

The chain employs TRBV10-2 and TRBJ2-5; 7 bases are shared with TRBD1. The CDR3 covers 13 residues. Germline V lookup: CDR1 WSHSY, CDR2 SAAADI. V trimming: 8 bases; J trimming: 4 bases; junction bases outside the gene matches: 7. Here the CDR3 DNA reads TGCGCCAGCGCTCGACAGGGTCTAGAGACCCAGTACTTC. As protein: CASARQGLETQYF.

This clone was counted ten times or more. CDR3 nucleotide sequence: TGTGCCAGCACCTGGGGGAGTGACGGGGGTTCACCCCTCCACTTT. As protein: CASTWGSDGGSPLHF. The gene calls are TRBV7-9 and TRBJ1-6; D might be TRBD1 (5 bases). V was pared by 7 bases and J by 9 bases, with 19 bases between. Germline V CDR1 and CDR2: SEHNR, FQNEAQ (reference sequence). The CDR3 covers 15 residues.

The chain carries TRBV2 and TRBJ1-5; 9 positions agree with TRBD1. V lost 9 bases to trimming and J lost 3 bases; unmatched junction nucleotides: 6. This CDR3 is built from 14 residues. Germline values: CDR1 SNHLY, CDR2 FYNNEI. The CDR3 here is CASRGQGNNQPQHF. The CDR3 nucleotides are TGTGCCAGTCGTGGACAGGGGAACAATCAGCCCCAGCATTTT.

This chain links TRBV30 with TRBJ1-2, with 8 bases that match TRBD1. The trim removed 0 bases at V and 0 bases at J, leaving 6 bases unmatched. Germline lookup yields CDR1 GTSNPN and CDR2 SVGIG (reference sequence). This CDR3 is 16 amino acids long. CDR3 DNA sequence: TGTGCCTGGAGTGTACCGGACAGGGCCCCTAACTATGGCTACACCTTC. It yields the protein CAWSVPDRAPNYGYTF.

The chain uses TRBV3-1 (or the pseudogene TRBV3-2) and TRBJ2-7, with TRBD2 matching over 9 bases. The CDR3 contains 19 residues. After removal of 3 bases from V and 0 bases from J, the junction contained 15 bases not matched to a gene. Germline CDR1 and CDR2: LGHDT and YNNKEL (reference sequence). The CDR3 protein is CASSHPLAGATPTSYEQYF. Written as DNA, the CDR3 is TGTGCCAGCAGCCACCCATTAGCGGGAGCGACACCTACCTCCTACGAGCAGTACTTC.

The chain links TRBV21-1 to TRBJ1-5; the table's D call, TRBD1, was not checked against the DNA. TRBV21-1 is a documented pseudogene. The length of the CDR3 is 17 residues. This chain's CDR3 is CASSAPGQGTSNQPQHF. As DNA, the CDR3 is TGTGCCAGCAGCGCGCCGGGACAGGGTACTAGCAATCAGCCCCAGCATTTT.

The V call is TRBV2, the J call TRBJ1-4, with a possible D match to TRBD1 (5 bases). Germline V gene sequence: CDR1 SNHLY, CDR2 FYNNEI. Trimming shortened V by 5 bases and J by 0 bases, and 19 bases separated the two germline ends. The CDR3 totals 18 residues. The CDR3 nucleotides are TGTGCCAGCAGTCATGGCCAGGTCAGGGCCGCAACTAATGAAAAACTGTTTTTT. It yields the protein CASSHGQVRAATNEKLFF.

The chain is built from TRBV18 and TRBJ2-1; 9 positions agree with TRBD2. Germline CDR1 and CDR2: KGHSH and LQKENI. V trimming: 2 bases; J trimming: 8 bases; junction bases outside the gene matches: 7. This CDR3 is built from 15 residues. This CDR3 reads CASSPRLAAHHEQFF. The CDR3 nucleotides read TGTGCCAGCTCACCAAGACTAGCGGCCCACCATGAGCAGTTCTTC. Full variable domain (outside the CDR3, taken from reference TRBV18 and TRBJ2-1): NAGVMQNPRHLVRRRGQEARLRCSPMKGHSHVYWYRQLPEEGLKFMVYLQKENIIDESGMPKERFSAEFPKEGPSILRIQQVVRGDSAAYFCASSPRLAAHHEQFFGPGTRLTVL.

This clone was observed once. This chain uses TRBV10-1 with TRBJ2-1; 8 nucleotides align to TRBD1. The V gene's germline CDR1 is WNHNN and CDR2 SYGVQD (reference sequence). V gave up 2 bases and J gave up 7 bases; unmatched junction bases: 7. The CDR3 sequence is 15 residues long. The CDR3 DNA reads as TGCGCCAGCAGTGAGCACGGGACAGGTCTGAATGAGCAGTTCTTC. Translated: CASSEHGTGLNEQFF.

This clone was seen a single time. The chain combines TRBV2 with TRBJ1-6; a possible D gene is TRBD1 (5 bases). Germline lookup yields CDR1 SNHLY and CDR2 FYNNEI. CDR3 length: 16 amino acids. V was trimmed by 4 bases and J by 2 bases, leaving 12 bases between them. The CDR3 region is CASSAWGVTYNSPLHF. CDR3 nucleotide sequence: TGTGCCAGCAGTGCATGGGGGGTCACCTATAATTCACCCCTCCACTTT. Looking up the rest from reference TRBV2 and TRBJ1-6 gives the full variable domain: EPEVTQTPSHQVTQMGQEVILRCVPISNHLYFYWYRQILGQKVEFLVSFYNNEISEKSEIFDDQFSVERPDGSNFTLKIRSTKLEDSAMYFCASSAWGVTYNSPLHFGNGTRLTVT.

The rearrangement links TRBV9 to TRBJ2-3; 8 bases fit TRBD2. The V segment lost 4 bases and the J segment 5 bases; nucleotides outside the gene matches: 24. The CDR3 loop spans 20 amino acids. CDR1 and CDR2 (germline): SGDLS, YYNGEE. The CDR3 protein is CASSPPLAGGQTDPLDTQYF. The DNA of the CDR3 is TGTGCCAGCAGCCCGCCTCTGGCGGGAGGCCAGACCGACCCCCTAGATACGCAGTATTTT.

V usage is TRBV9 and J usage is TRBJ1-1; the D is unclear. The germline V and J ends were trimmed by 4 bases and 0 bases, with 13 bases remaining between them. The CDR3 has 15 residues. Germline V gene lookup returns CDR1 SGDLS and CDR2 YYNGEE. As DNA, the CDR3 is TGTGCCAGCAGCCCTCGGGAGCAAATGAACACTGAAGCTTTCTTT. As protein: CASSPREQMNTEAFF.

This chain connects TRBV10-3 to TRBJ2-7; TRBD1 aligns across 8 bases. V shed 7 bases, J shed 0 bases, and the junction held 2 bases outside the gene matches. The CDR3 is 13 residues long. Germline V gene sequence: CDR1 ENHRY, CDR2 SYGVKD. The CDR3 protein is CAIKTGGSYEQYF. The CDR3 nucleotides read TGTGCCATCAAAACAGGGGGCTCCTACGAGCAGTACTTC.

The rearrangement joins TRBV7-2 to TRBJ2-2, with 7 bases aligning to TRBD1. This CDR3 is 14 amino acids long. CDR1 and CDR2 from the germline V gene are SGHTA and FQGNSA. Trimming took 1 base from V and 4 from J; bases not matched to a gene: 0. The CDR3 sequence is CASSLGQGTGELFF. The DNA for the CDR3 is TGTGCCAGCAGCTTAGGACAGGGCACCGGGGAGCTGTTTTTT.